This entry describes one TCR beta chain. Its antigen is unknown. The data are from a study of T cell responses to AZD1222 COVID-19 vaccine. General study results and limits: White British donors predominated, females outnumbered males, and clonal diversity was possibly underestimated. Repertoire samples came only from after the peak T cell response.

V was pared by 3 bases and J by 15 bases, with 14 bases between. The CDR3 runs 12 residues. The germline V gene has CDR1 MGHDK and CDR2 SYGVNS. Profiled with immunoSEQ multiplex PCR; TCRdb holds only in-frame clones, not every one. The sample carries more than 100,000 clones, about 90% recorded once. The J gene is TRBJ1-4, the V gene TRBV25-1, with D perhaps matching TRBD1 (6 bases). The receptor's source is an adult in good health. This sample comprised peripheral blood, obtained on day 0 of AZD1222 vaccination. The CDR3 DNA sequence: TGTGCCAGCAGTGACGTGGGACACCGGTTGTTTTTT. Translated: CASSDVGHRLFF.